This T cell receptor beta chain originates from a study of blood T cells in healthy people across ages. The CDR3 has 15 amino acids. The V and J ends lost 7 bases and 0 bases respectively, with 12 bases between them. Whole-study results and caveats: TCR beta diversity, measured per million T cells, fell in a roughly linear way with age. With unsorted PBMCs, a conclusive comparison of naive versus antigen-experienced cells was not possible.

There were healthy Caucasian individuals from Russia, aged roughly 6 to 100, serving as donors. A second about 6 to 12 cycle PCR used barcoded and J-beta primers. Every molecule of cDNA carried a tag from a template-switch adaptor with 12 random nucleotides. TCRdb re-called the 5' RACE reads through MiXCR, storing one row per CDR3 protein. The sample carries 650,000 to 700,000 distinct CDR3 sequences, about 34% recorded once. To note about this clonotype: Its antigen is as yet unknown.

The sample consisted of blood. The clonotype comes from a woman of 80 years or more in good health. The V call is TRBV12-3 or TRBV12-4, the J call TRBJ2-2; no clear D gene. The CDR3 is CASTLTVANTGELFF. The CDR3 coding sequence is TGTGCCAGCACCCTGACCGTCGCGAACACCGGGGAGCTGTTTTTT.